The 27 T cell receptor beta chains in this list originate from one sample, sequenced in a study of regulatory T cells in long-lasting Graves disease. The time point denotes: newly diagnosed GD, antithyroid drugs for less than 3 months. The TCR library was made from RNA extracted from PBMCs. The authors built TCR beta libraries using iRepertoire HTBI primers and Arm-PCR of CDR3 regions. Each CDR3 protein gets one entry after TCRdb re-called the multiplex PCR reads with MiXCR. The sample holds 560,000 or so distinct CDR3 sequences, about 15% seen once. The same data also contributed to another study, on T cells in Graves' hyperthyroidism and ophthalmopathy.

Sequencing used peripheral blood mononuclear cells (PBMCs), obtained at new diagnosis, from a patient treated with antithyroid drugs. These receptors all stem from a man younger than 30 with Graves disease.

This clonotype was seen many times. This chain links TRBV3-1 with TRBJ1-1; no reliable D call. V lost 4 bases and J 5 bases, leaving 5 bases between the germline ends. Germline CDR1 and CDR2: LGHDT and YNNKEL (reference sequence). The CDR3 contains 11 residues. This chain's CDR3 is CASSRATEAFF. In nucleotides, the CDR3 is TGTGCCAGCAGCCGCGCTACTGAAGCTTTCTTT.

The rearrangement joins TRBV29-1 to TRBJ1-1; 7 nucleotides align to TRBD1. The CDR3 sequence is 13 residues long. The V segment lost 4 bases and the J segment 2 bases; nucleotides outside the gene matches: 4. Germline values: CDR1 SQVTM, CDR2 ANQGSEA. CDR3 protein: CSVGGQVNTEAFF. DNA for the CDR3: TGCAGCGTTGGCGGACAGGTTAACACTGAAGCTTTCTTT.

This clonotype has a handful of counts. The chain links TRBV5-1 to TRBJ2-7; TRBD1 matches at 10 bases. V lost 4 bases and J lost 6; bases outside the gene matches: 7. In germline, CDR1 is SGHRS, CDR2 YFSETQ. The CDR3 has 14 residues. CDR3 sequence: CASSPRQGACEQYF. The DNA of the CDR3 is TGCGCCAGCAGCCCCCGACAGGGGGCCTGCGAGCAGTACTTC.

The chain is built from TRBV27 and TRBJ2-7, with 7 positions matching TRBD1. The germline V gene has CDR1 MNHEY and CDR2 SMNVEV (reference sequence). V lost 10 bases, J lost 6 bases, and 3 bases stayed unmatched. This CDR3 has 10 amino acids. For the CDR3, the DNA is TGTGCCACCCACAGGGGCGAGCAGTACTTC. Protein: CATHRGEQYF.

This chain joins TRBV27 and TRBJ2-1; 12 bases line up with TRBD1. Germline V gene data show CDR1 as MNHEY and CDR2 as SMNVEV (reference sequence). After removal of 6 bases from V and 6 bases from J, the junction contained 6 bases not matched to a gene. The CDR3 loop spans 15 amino acids. CDR3 bases: TGTGCCAGCAGCATGCCGGGACAGGGGGCCAATGAGCAGTTCTTC. This encodes CASSMPGQGANEQFF.

This clonotype was counted only a few times. V gene TRBV5-1 combines with J gene TRBJ1-2; D is possibly TRBD1 (6 bases). Trimming took off 0 bases at V and 4 bases at J, with 13 bases between the two ends. The germline V gene has CDR1 SGHRS and CDR2 YFSETQ. This CDR3 spans 15 amino acids. CDR3 region: CASSLVESGAYGYTF. The CDR3 DNA sequence: TGCGCCAGCAGCTTGGTGGAGTCGGGGGCCTATGGCTACACCTTC.

This clonotype was found many times. The chain combines TRBV28 with TRBJ1-1, with a possible D match to TRBD1 (6 bases). This CDR3 comprises 15 residues. Germline V gene lookup returns CDR1 MDHEN and CDR2 SYDVKM. The germline V and J ends were trimmed by 5 bases and 1 base, with 14 bases remaining between them. The CDR3, as DNA: TGTGCCAGCAGTCCGCACAGGGAGGGGAACACTGAAGCTTTCTTT. Its protein product is CASSPHREGNTEAFF.

This clonotype has a count of ten or more. The chain combines TRBV30 with TRBJ2-2; a weak D match, TRBD2 (5 bases). The CDR3 spans 12 residues. Germline CDR1 reads GTSNPN; CDR2 reads SVGIG (reference sequence). Deletions cut 1 base from V and 5 bases from J, with 5 bases between. In DNA, the CDR3 is TGTGCCTGGAGTGGACTAACCGGGGAGCTGTTTTTT. It translates to CAWSGLTGELFF. Variable domain in full (rest from reference TRBV30 and TRBJ2-2): SQTIHQWPATLVQPVGSPLSLECTVEGTSNPNLYWYRQAAGRGLQLLFYSVGIGQISSEVPQNLSASRPQDRQFILSSKKLLLSDSGFYLCAWSGLTGELFFGEGSRLTVL.

The J gene is TRBJ1-1, the V gene TRBV7-2; 9 bases agree with TRBD1. V shed 9 bases, J shed 1 base, and the junction held 9 bases outside the gene matches. This CDR3 is built from 15 residues. The germline gives CDR1 SGHTA, CDR2 FQGNSA. The CDR3 bases are TGTGCCAGACCCATAACGGGACAGGGGAACACTGAAGCTTTCTTT. This sequence encodes CARPITGQGNTEAFF.

This clonotype was seen a handful of times. This sequence joins TRBV12-3 or TRBV12-4 and TRBJ1-3; D may be TRBD1 (5 bases). V lost 6 bases and J lost 0, with 9 bases in between. This CDR3 comprises 14 residues. Written as DNA, the CDR3 is TGTGCCAGCAGGTCAGGGCGCTCTGGAAACACCATATATTTT. Protein sequence: CASRSGRSGNTIYF.

This clonotype was picked up a small number of times. The chain recombines TRBV27 with TRBJ1-2; D gene unclear. The CDR3 sequence is 15 residues long. V was pared by 3 bases and J by 0 bases, with 11 bases between. CDR1 MNHEY and CDR2 SMNVEV come from the germline V gene (reference sequence). The CDR3 region has the DNA TGTGCCAGCAGTTTTTCTTCGGGGACTAACTATGGCTACACCTTC. Translation gives CASSFSSGTNYGYTF.

The table lists this clonotype with many counts. The chain links TRBV3-1 to TRBJ2-7; D unresolved. The germline V and J ends were trimmed by 0 bases and 3 bases, with 6 bases remaining between them. Looked up from germline, CDR1 is LGHDT and CDR2 is YNNKEL (reference sequence). The CDR3 covers 13 residues. The CDR3 protein is CASSQDQLYEQYF. In DNA, the CDR3 is TGTGCCAGCAGCCAAGACCAGCTCTACGAGCAGTACTTC.

The rearrangement joins TRBV7-2 to TRBJ2-7, with no clear D. Germline loops: CDR1 SGHTA, CDR2 FQGNSA. This CDR3 region has 13 residues. The V gene lost 1 base and the J gene lost 7 bases, with 11 bases spanning the gap. The CDR3 loop is CASSLGGAWEQYF. The CDR3 nucleotides read TGTGCCAGCAGCTTAGGAGGCGCGTGGGAGCAGTACTTC.

This clonotype was observed many times. V and J are TRBV20-1 and TRBJ2-3; D call uncertain. Per the germline V gene, CDR1 is DFQATT and CDR2 is SNEGSKA (reference sequence). CDR3 length equals 12 residues. V lost 6 bases and J lost 2, with 9 bases in between. The DNA for the CDR3 is TGCAGTGCCCCGGATATCACAGATACGCAGTATTTT. Translated, it gives CSAPDITDTQYF.

The rearrangement links TRBV7-9 to TRBJ2-1; TRBD1 might be the D (6 bases). Germline lookup yields CDR1 SEHNR and CDR2 FQNEAQ (reference sequence). V was shortened by 6 bases and J by 8 bases, with 20 bases between the two germline ends. This CDR3 contains 15 residues. The chain's CDR3 is CASSPPQGSNDEQFF. CDR3 in DNA: TGTGCCAGCAGTCCCCCACAGGGTAGTAACGATGAGCAGTTCTTC.

This clonotype showed up many times. This rearrangement joins TRBV28 to TRBJ2-7; 8 bases map to TRBD2. The germline V gene has CDR1 MDHEN and CDR2 SYDVKM. CDR3 length: 16 amino acids. The ends lost 5 bases at V and 5 bases at J; junction bases unmatched: 14. The CDR3 loop is CASSPLKEREYDEQYF. The DNA for the CDR3 is TGTGCCAGCAGTCCCCTAAAGGAGCGGGAGTACGACGAGCAGTACTTC.

This clonotype appeared many times. This rearrangement joins TRBV18 to TRBJ1-5; D is ambiguous. This CDR3 is built from 16 residues. V was clipped by 2 bases and J by 2 bases, with 13 bases between them. Germline CDR1 is KGHSH and CDR2 is LQKENI. In DNA form, the CDR3 reads TGTGCCAGCTCACCATTTGTAGGGAATGGCAATCAGCCCCAGCATTTT. Encoded protein: CASSPFVGNGNQPQHF.

The chain is built from TRBV20-1 and TRBJ1-2, with D possibly being TRBD1 (5 bases). The germline V gene has CDR1 DFQATT and CDR2 SNEGSKA (reference sequence). The CDR3 is 14 residues long. Trimming shortened V by 2 bases and J by 3 bases, and 13 bases separated the two germline ends. CDR3 nucleotide sequence: TGCAGTGCTAGACAAACAGGCGTAGACTATGGCTACACCTTC. It specifies CSARQTGVDYGYTF.

This clonotype was seen at least ten times. The chain couples TRBV30 to TRBJ2-1; D might be TRBD1 (7 bases). Germline CDR1 is GTSNPN and CDR2 is SVGIG (reference sequence). This CDR3 region has 11 residues. V dropped 3 bases and J dropped 14 bases, with 14 bases sitting between them. This CDR3 is CAWREGTVKFF. The CDR3 DNA reads TGTGCCTGGAGGGAGGGGACAGTGAAGTTCTTC.

The V call is TRBV5-4, the J call TRBJ2-2; D could derive from TRBD1 or TRBD2 (5 bases each). The CDR3 runs to 16 residues. Germline values: CDR1 SGHNT, CDR2 YYREEE (reference sequence). V lost 0 bases, J lost 3 bases, and 12 bases lay in between. The CDR3 region has the DNA TGTGCCAGCAGCTTGGGGGGCGGGCACCACACCGGGGAGCTGTTTTTT. This translates into CASSLGGGHHTGELFF.

This clonotype was seen many times. The gene calls are TRBV30 and TRBJ2-1, with D maybe TRBD2 (5 bases). CDR1 is GTSNPN, CDR2 SVGIG, per germline (reference sequence). The CDR3 runs 12 residues. The germline V and J ends were trimmed by 0 bases and 7 bases, with 7 bases remaining between them. The CDR3 sequence is CAWSVGANEQFF. CDR3 DNA: TGTGCCTGGAGTGTGGGAGCGAATGAGCAGTTCTTC.

This clonotype was observed many times. The chain's CDR3 is CASSSSPLGWGSTDTQYF. As DNA, the CDR3 is TGTGCCAGCAGTTCGTCCCCACTAGGGTGGGGGAGCACAGATACGCAGTATTTT. The V gene is TRBV28, the J gene TRBJ2-3, with D perhaps being TRBD1 or TRBD2 (5 bases each). V was shortened by 4 bases and J by 0 bases, with 20 bases between the two germline ends. The germline V gene encodes CDR1 MDHEN and CDR2 SYDVKM. This CDR3 region has 18 residues.

This clonotype was seen at least ten times. This chain links TRBV12-3 or TRBV12-4 with TRBJ1-2; 8 nucleotides align to TRBD1. With V trimmed by 5 bases and J by 5 bases, 7 bases remained unmatched. The CDR3 contains 14 residues. The CDR3 here is CASSPRTGYYGYTF. In nucleotides, the CDR3 is TGTGCCAGCAGTCCTAGGACAGGGTATTATGGCTACACCTTC.

This clonotype was counted ten times or more. The chain recombines TRBV20-1 with TRBJ1-1, with D tentatively TRBD1 (5 bases). This CDR3 region has 14 residues. V shed 3 bases and J shed 11 bases, with 22 bases lying between them. Germline V gene lookup returns CDR1 DFQATT and CDR2 SNEGSKA (reference sequence). The chain's CDR3 is CSARLGRVMGSAFF. CDR3 coding DNA: TGCAGTGCTAGGTTGGGCAGGGTAATGGGCTCGGCTTTCTTT.

This clonotype has a count of ten or more. The rearrangement uses TRBV11-2 and TRBJ1-5; D is unclear. The ends were cut back, 2 bases at V and 6 bases at J, with 8 bases in the middle. CDR3 length equals 13 residues. In germline, CDR1 is SGHAT, CDR2 FQNNGV. The CDR3 DNA is TGTGCCAGCAGCTTAATGGCGAGTCAGCCCCAGCATTTT. Protein product: CASSLMASQPQHF.

The sample holds many counts of this clonotype. This rearrangement joins TRBV28 to TRBJ2-7; 10 bases fit TRBD2. V was pared by 6 bases and J by 3 bases, with 5 bases of the junction left unmatched. This CDR3 region has 14 residues. Germline V gene lookup returns CDR1 MDHEN and CDR2 SYDVKM. The CDR3 region is CASRRTSGFYEQYF. Written as DNA, the CDR3 is TGTGCCAGCAGGCGGACTAGCGGTTTCTACGAGCAGTACTTC.

The CDR3 bases are TGTGCCTGGAGCCCCTCAGGGCGGACTAATGAAAAACTGTTTTTT. Its protein product is CAWSPSGRTNEKLFF. The gene calls are TRBV30 and TRBJ1-4; perhaps TRBD1 as D (5 bases). The germline V and J ends were trimmed by 3 bases and 2 bases, with 13 bases remaining between them. This CDR3 contains 15 residues. The germline V gene encodes CDR1 GTSNPN and CDR2 SVGIG (reference sequence).